A single sample gave rise to the 10 T cell receptor beta chains below, sequenced in a study of shared clonotypes between healthy human individuals. Profiling relied on immunoSEQ multiplex PCR, and the TCRdb table lists in-frame clones only, not all of them. In the table there are around 600,000 clones, approximately 95% of which are singletons. Terminally differentiated effector memory CD45RA+ cells were excluded by CCR7 positive selection of CD45RO-negative cells. The sequenced material came from naive CD8+ T cells sorted from blood. The receptors were sampled from a woman in her 30s in good health.

The V call is TRBV19, the J call TRBJ1-1; D gene uncertain. Trimming removed 5 bases from V and 4 bases from J, with 5 bases in between. The CDR3 contains 11 residues. Per germline, CDR1 LNHDA and CDR2 SQIVND (reference sequence). The CDR3 sequence is CASSLGTEAFF. The CDR3 nucleotides are TGTGCCAGTAGTTTGGGCACTGAAGCTTTCTTT. Looking up the rest from reference TRBV19 and TRBJ1-1 gives the full variable domain: DGGITQSPKYLFRKEGQNVTLSCEQNLNHDAMYWYRQDPGQGLRLIYYSQIVNDFQKGDIAEGYSVSREKKESFPLTVTSAQKNPTAFYLCASSLGTEAFFGQGTRLTVV.

The genes are TRBV4-1 and TRBJ2-3, with 14 bases matching TRBD2. The CDR3 is made up of 21 amino acids. CDR1 is MGHRA and CDR2 is YSYEKL in the germline V gene. The ends lost 4 bases at V and 2 bases at J; junction bases unmatched: 17. As DNA, the CDR3 is TGCGCCAGCAGCCTCCACCCCAAGACTAGCGGGAGGGTCTCGGCCACAGATACGCAGTATTTT. Residues: CASSLHPKTSGRVSATDTQYF.

This sequence joins TRBV4-1 and TRBJ1-3, with 9 bases aligning to TRBD1. Per the germline V gene, CDR1 is MGHRA and CDR2 is YSYEKL. The CDR3 consists of 17 residues. V lost 0 bases, J lost 4 bases, and 7 bases stayed unmatched. CDR3 in amino acids: CASSQDPTGGEGNTIYF. Written as DNA, the CDR3 is TGCGCCAGCAGCCAAGACCCCACAGGGGGCGAGGGAAACACCATATATTTT.

The chain has TRBV27 and TRBJ2-3, with D perhaps assigned TRBD1 or TRBD2 (5 bases each). V lost 5 bases and J 5 bases, leaving 17 bases between the germline ends. The CDR3 runs 15 residues. Germline loops: CDR1 MNHEY, CDR2 SMNVEV (reference sequence). The chain's CDR3 is CASSPGPGALDTQYF. The CDR3, as DNA: TGTGCCAGCAGTCCCGGACCCGGGGCGTTAGATACGCAGTATTTT.

The V and J genes are TRBV19 and TRBJ2-3; possible D gene TRBD2, 5 bases. The V gene's germline CDR1 is LNHDA and CDR2 SQIVND (reference sequence). This CDR3 has 13 residues. Trimming left V 1 base short and J 6 bases short, with 8 bases between. In DNA, the CDR3 is TGTGCCAGTAGTATAGTGGCGGGTGATACGCAGTATTTT. Amino acids: CASSIVAGDTQYF. Supplemented by reference TRBV19 and TRBJ2-3, the full variable domain reads DGGITQSPKYLFRKEGQNVTLSCEQNLNHDAMYWYRQDPGQGLRLIYYSQIVNDFQKGDIAEGYSVSREKKESFPLTVTSAQKNPTAFYLCASSIVAGDTQYFGPGTRLTVL.

V is TRBV9 and J is TRBJ2-7; 13 nucleotides match TRBD2. The germline V gene encodes CDR1 SGDLS and CDR2 YYNGEE. Unmatched junction bases numbered 5, after V lost 3 bases and J lost 2 bases. The CDR3 loop spans 16 amino acids. The CDR3 DNA reads TGTGCCAGCAGCGCCGGACTAGCGGGAGAAGCCTACGAGCAGTACTTC. This gives the protein CASSAGLAGEAYEQYF.

The chain recombines TRBV27 with TRBJ2-1; D ambiguous. CDR1 is MNHEY, CDR2 SMNVEV, per germline (reference sequence). Trimming pared 6 bases from V and 10 bases from J, leaving 16 bases between. This CDR3 comprises 13 residues. The CDR3 loop is CASSPELWQEQFF. DNA of the CDR3: TGTGCCAGCAGCCCGGAATTATGGCAGGAGCAGTTCTTC.

This clone was picked up one time. The V and J genes are TRBV28 and TRBJ2-7, with D perhaps matching TRBD1 (6 bases). The CDR3 loop spans 14 amino acids. CDR1 is MDHEN, CDR2 SYDVKM, per germline. Between the trimmed V and J ends, which lost 3 bases and 4 bases, there was a span of 13 bases. The CDR3 spells CASSLSDSMYEQYF. The CDR3 DNA is TGTGCCAGCAGTTTGTCGGACAGTATGTACGAGCAGTACTTC. Full variable domain (remainder filled in from reference TRBV28 and TRBJ2-7): DVKVTQSSRYLVKRTGEKVFLECVQDMDHENMFWYRQDPGLGLRLIYFSYDVKMKEKGDIPEGYSVSREKKERFSLILESASTNQTSMYLCASSLSDSMYEQYFGPGTRLTVT.

The CDR3 DNA follows: TGTGCCAGTACCCGACGGACAGGGATCAATGAGCAGTTCTTC. Translated, it gives CASTRRTGINEQFF. The chain couples TRBV19 to TRBJ2-1, with 8 positions matching TRBD1. V shed 7 bases, J shed 6 bases, and the junction held 8 bases outside the gene matches. This CDR3 contains 14 residues. Germline V gene data show CDR1 as LNHDA and CDR2 as SQIVND (reference sequence).

Points on this clone: Other DNA sequences of this sample code for an identical CDR3. This rearrangement joins TRBV19 to TRBJ2-1, with D hard to call. The CDR3 runs to 11 residues. CDR1 is LNHDA and CDR2 is SQIVND in the germline V gene (reference sequence). Trimming shortened V by 3 bases and J by 7 bases, and 4 bases separated the two germline ends. This CDR3 reads CASSIGNEQFF. The CDR3 coding sequence is TGTGCCAGTAGTATTGGTAATGAGCAGTTCTTC.